Presented here are 32 T cell receptor beta chains from one specimen sequenced in a study of blood T cell repertoires in COVID-19. The data were produced by immunoSEQ multiplex PCR, yet TCRdb's version contains in-frame clones alone and is incomplete. The table has about 130,000 clones, 70% to 90% seen once. Sequences were obtained from PBMCs or T cells enriched from blood (not recorded which). These TCRs come from a man aged 45-65 years who had recovered from COVID-19.

This clone has just one count. Here the CDR3 reads CASSFRDRSRGPFF. The CDR3 coding sequence is TGTGCCAGCAGTTTCCGGGACAGGAGCCGTGGGCCTTTCTTT. The chain employs TRBV28 and TRBJ1-1, with TRBD1 identical over 8 bases. The germline CDR1 and CDR2 sequences are MDHEN and SYDVKM. V shed 3 bases and J 12 bases; nucleotides not matched to a gene: 12. This CDR3 is built from 14 residues.

The J gene is TRBJ1-6, the V gene TRBV14; D might be TRBD1 (5 bases). V lost 8 bases, J lost 1 base, and 12 bases lay in between. Germline V lookup: CDR1 SGHDN, CDR2 FVKESK. CDR3 length equals 15 residues. The CDR3 loop is CASGRGGSYNSPLHF. The CDR3 region has the DNA TGTGCCAGCGGCCGGGGCGGATCCTATAATTCACCCCTCCACTTT. Full variable domain (rest looked up from reference TRBV14 and TRBJ1-6): EAGVTQFPSHSVIEKGQTVTLRCDPISGHDNLYWYRRVMGKEIKFLLHFVKESKQDESGMPNNRFLAERTGGTYSTLKVQPAELEDSGVYFCASGRGGSYNSPLHFGNGTRLTVT.

The V and J genes are TRBV28 and TRBJ1-2, with no clear D. CDR1 and CDR2 (germline): MDHEN, SYDVKM. The CDR3 runs 13 residues. V was trimmed by 6 bases and J by 3 bases, leaving 11 bases between them. CDR3 sequence (DNA): TGTGCCAGCAGCTCTCCCGTTTACTATGGCTACACCTTC. This gives the protein CASSSPVYYGYTF.

The gene calls are TRBV6-2 or TRBV6-3 and TRBJ1-5; 7 nucleotides align to TRBD1. Germline CDR1 reads MNHEY; CDR2 reads SVGEGT. J gave up 3 bases and V 5 bases, and 7 bases lay outside the gene matches. The CDR3 loop spans 15 amino acids. CDR3 nucleotide sequence: TGTGCCAGCAGTCGCTGGACAGGACTCAATCAGCCCCAGCATTTT. Amino acids: CASSRWTGLNQPQHF.

This clone was seen a handful of times. V is TRBV15 and J is TRBJ2-1; TRBD1 aligns across 10 bases. The germline V gene encodes CDR1 LNHNV and CDR2 YYDKDF (reference sequence). Trimming at V came to 1 base and at J to 9 bases, leaving 6 bases not matched to a gene. The CDR3 loop spans 15 amino acids. CDR3 residues: CATSRGDRGITEQFF. Here the CDR3 DNA reads TGTGCCACCAGCAGAGGGGACAGGGGAATTACTGAGCAGTTCTTC.

V usage is TRBV2 and J usage is TRBJ2-4; tentatively, D is TRBD1 (5 bases). V was trimmed by 5 bases and J by 0 bases, leaving 17 bases between them. The CDR3 sequence is 17 residues long. Germline assignment: CDR1 SNHLY and CDR2 FYNNEI. CDR3 amino acids: CASSSTWAGLAKNIQYF. CDR3 nucleotide sequence: TGTGCCAGCAGTTCTACCTGGGCAGGGCTAGCCAAAAACATTCAGTACTTC.

This chain connects TRBV14 to TRBJ1-1, with TRBD1 matching 7 bases. Germline V CDR1 and CDR2: SGHDN, FVKESK. The CDR3 totals 14 residues. Losses at the gene ends were 2 bases for V and 6 bases for J; bases not matched to a gene: 6. The chain's CDR3 is CASSQRSQGSEAFF. Written as DNA, the CDR3 is TGTGCCAGCAGCCAACGTTCACAGGGGTCTGAAGCTTTCTTT.

V and J are TRBV2 and TRBJ1-5; D may be TRBD1 (6 bases). V lost 4 bases to trimming and J lost 0 bases, with 16 bases between them. Germline V gives CDR1 SNHLY, CDR2 FYNNEI. The CDR3 spans 17 residues. The CDR3 is CASSGQGGGYSNQPQHF. The CDR3 nucleotides read TGTGCCAGCAGTGGGCAGGGAGGGGGTTATAGCAATCAGCCCCAGCATTTT. Filled out from reference TRBV2 and TRBJ1-5, the complete variable domain reads EPEVTQTPSHQVTQMGQEVILRCVPISNHLYFYWYRQILGQKVEFLVSFYNNEISEKSEIFDDQFSVERPDGSNFTLKIRSTKLEDSAMYFCASSGQGGGYSNQPQHFGDGTRLSIL.

V and J are TRBV19 and TRBJ2-7; TRBD2 matches at 12 bases. The CDR3 has 17 amino acids. Germline values: CDR1 LNHDA, CDR2 SQIVND (reference sequence). V dropped 3 bases and J dropped 3; count of bases not matched to a gene: 9. The CDR3 loop is CASSIATSGSKGYEQYF. CDR3 nucleotides: TGTGCCAGTAGTATTGCGACTAGCGGGAGCAAAGGCTACGAGCAGTACTTC. Drawing the rest from reference TRBV19 and TRBJ2-7, the complete variable domain is DGGITQSPKYLFRKEGQNVTLSCEQNLNHDAMYWYRQDPGQGLRLIYYSQIVNDFQKGDIAEGYSVSREKKESFPLTVTSAQKNPTAFYLCASSIATSGSKGYEQYFGPGTRLTVT.

This clone was detected once. The chain carries TRBV19 and TRBJ1-6; D is perhaps TRBD1 (6 bases). Trimming stripped 5 bases from V and 9 bases from J, with 17 bases between. Germline-derived CDR1 and CDR2 are LNHDA and SQIVND (reference sequence). CDR3 length: 15 amino acids. CDR3 sequence reads: CASSVRDTVGSPLHF. The CDR3 DNA reads TGTGCCAGTAGTGTTCGGGACACCGTAGGTTCACCCCTCCACTTT. Together with reference TRBV19 and TRBJ1-6, the CDR3 gives the full variable domain: DGGITQSPKYLFRKEGQNVTLSCEQNLNHDAMYWYRQDPGQGLRLIYYSQIVNDFQKGDIAEGYSVSREKKESFPLTVTSAQKNPTAFYLCASSVRDTVGSPLHFGNGTRLTVT.

This clone is medium-sized within its sample. The V gene is TRBV5-6, the J gene TRBJ1-1; D uncertain. This CDR3 has 14 amino acids. The ends were cut back, 3 bases at V and 4 bases at J, with 13 bases in the middle. CDR1 is SGHDT, CDR2 YYEEEE, per germline. DNA of the CDR3: TGTGCCAGCAGCTCAGGAAGTTTTCGCACTGAAGCTTTCTTT. This translates into CASSSGSFRTEAFF.

V is TRBV5-1 and J is TRBJ1-2; tentative D call: TRBD1 (6 bases). Trimming took off 2 bases at V and 6 bases at J, with 14 bases between the two ends. CDR1 and CDR2 from the germline V gene are SGHRS and YFSETQ. The CDR3 totals 14 residues. The CDR3 here is CASSLQGGVDGYTF. The DNA of the CDR3 is TGCGCCAGCAGCTTACAGGGTGGGGTCGATGGCTACACCTTC.

The rearrangement links TRBV5-5 to TRBJ2-1; 8 positions match TRBD2. The CDR3 runs to 15 residues. Germline V gene sequence: CDR1 SGHKS, CDR2 YYEKEE (reference sequence). Trimming at V came to 1 base and at J to 4 bases, leaving 4 bases not matched to a gene. DNA for the CDR3: TGTGCCAGCAGCTTGATTAGCGGGGCTTACAATGAGCAGTTCTTC. This translates into CASSLISGAYNEQFF.

This chain connects TRBV28 to TRBJ2-2; D might be TRBD1 (6 bases). The CDR3 extends over 15 amino acids. The V end was cut by 8 bases, the J end by 1 base, with 14 bases between. Germline CDR1 and CDR2: MDHEN and SYDVKM. CDR3 sequence: CASQGFGRNTGELFF. For the CDR3, the DNA is TGTGCCAGCCAGGGGTTCGGAAGGAACACCGGGGAGCTGTTTTTT.

The chain uses TRBV5-8 and TRBJ2-5, with no clear D. The CDR3 contains 12 residues. CDR1 is SGHTS, CDR2 YDEGEE, per germline. V was clipped by 1 base and J by 5 bases, with 6 bases between them. This chain's CDR3 is CASSLLQETQYF. In DNA form, the CDR3 reads TGTGCCAGCAGCTTGTTGCAGGAGACCCAGTACTTC. The entire variable domain, with the rest obtained from reference TRBV5-8 and TRBJ2-5, is as follows: EAGVTQSPTHLIKTRGQQATLRCSPISGHTSVYWYQQALGLGLQFLLWYDEGEERNRGNFPPRFSGRQFPNYSSELNVNALELEDSALYLCASSLLQETQYFGPGTRLLVL.

The J gene is TRBJ1-3, the V gene TRBV7-2; maybe TRBD1 (5 bases). From germline, CDR1 is SGHTA and CDR2 FQGNSA. The CDR3 runs 16 residues. Trimming took 5 bases from V and 2 from J, leaving 16 bases between them. The CDR3, as DNA: TGTGCCAGCAGCGTGGGACTGCCTGGGGCTGGAAACACCATATATTTT. Its protein product is CASSVGLPGAGNTIYF.

J is TRBJ1-5 and V is TRBV18, with TRBD1 identical over 7 bases. Germline lookup yields CDR1 KGHSH and CDR2 LQKENI. Trimming took 3 bases from V and 1 from J; bases not matched to a gene: 6. This CDR3 is built from 16 residues. The CDR3 sequence: CASSPGEGASNQPQHF. As DNA, the CDR3 is TGTGCCAGCTCACCGGGCGAGGGGGCGAGCAATCAGCCCCAGCATTTT.

The chain carries TRBV7-9 and TRBJ1-6; 9 bases are shared with TRBD1. Germline V lookup: CDR1 SEHNR, CDR2 FQNEAQ (reference sequence). The CDR3 consists of 12 residues. Unmatched junction bases numbered 3, after V lost 8 bases and J lost 10 bases. CDR3 region: CASGTGNSPLHF. For the CDR3, the DNA is TGTGCCAGCGGGACAGGGAACTCACCCCTCCACTTT.

This clone has only one observation. The chain couples TRBV7-6 to TRBJ2-7; 8 nucleotides line up with TRBD1. This CDR3 has 17 residues. Germline trimming cut 5 bases from V and 6 bases from J; bases unmatched to any gene: 18. CDR1 is SGHVS and CDR2 is FNYEAQ in the germline V gene. Written as DNA, the CDR3 is TGTGCCAGCAGCCTACACTCGGGCGGGACAGGTCCTCGCGAGCAGTACTTC. Its translation: CASSLHSGGTGPREQYF.

J is TRBJ1-2 and V is TRBV24-1, with no clear D. The CDR3 loop spans 11 amino acids. The V gene lost 9 bases and the J gene lost 10 bases, with 14 bases spanning the gap. Per germline, CDR1 KGHDR and CDR2 SFDVKD. The DNA for the CDR3 is TGTGCCACCCTTCGACGGAGATCCTACACCTTC. Its protein is CATLRRRSYTF.

This clone has a handful of counts. The V and J genes are TRBV12-5 and TRBJ2-3; D possibly corresponds to TRBD2 (6 bases). Per germline, CDR1 LGHNT and CDR2 FRNRAP. V dropped 6 bases and J dropped 3 bases, with 25 bases sitting between them. The CDR3 is 18 amino acids. The CDR3 loop reads CASGHDGRGRRRTDTQYF. The CDR3 DNA sequence: TGTGCTAGTGGCCACGACGGGAGAGGGCGGCGGCGGACAGATACGCAGTATTTT.

The V and J genes are TRBV28 and TRBJ1-2; D not certain. The germline gives CDR1 MDHEN, CDR2 SYDVKM. This CDR3 is 14 amino acids long. V lost 5 bases and J lost 1, with 11 bases in between. The CDR3 protein is CASSVQPFNYGYTF. For the CDR3, the DNA is TGTGCCAGCAGTGTACAACCCTTTAACTATGGCTACACCTTC.

Written as DNA, the CDR3 is TGTGCCAGCAGCTTAGAGGCCCAGGGTGGTGGCTACACCTTC. Its protein product is CASSLEAQGGGYTF. The chain combines TRBV7-2 with TRBJ1-2; D may be TRBD1 (5 bases). Looked up from germline, CDR1 is SGHTA and CDR2 is FQGNSA. This CDR3 region has 14 residues. V was shortened by 1 base and J by 7 bases, with 13 bases between the two germline ends. Looking up the rest from reference TRBV7-2 and TRBJ1-2 gives the full variable domain: GAGVSQSPSNKVTEKGKDVELRCDPISGHTALYWYRQSLGQGLEFLIYFQGNSAPDKSGLPSDRFSAERTGGSVSTLTIQRTQQEDSAVYLCASSLEAQGGGYTFGSGTRLTVV.

The rearrangement links TRBV2 to TRBJ1-5; TRBD1 aligns across 7 bases. This CDR3 is 14 amino acids long. From germline, CDR1 is SNHLY and CDR2 FYNNEI. The J segment lost 1 base and the V segment lost 6 bases, leaving 3 bases of the junction unmatched. The CDR3 here is CASSGTESNQPQHF. CDR3 nucleotides: TGTGCCAGCAGCGGGACAGAGAGCAATCAGCCCCAGCATTTT.

The chain carries TRBV28 and TRBJ2-1; possibly TRBD2 for D (7 bases). Germline V gene data show CDR1 as MDHEN and CDR2 as SYDVKM. V was trimmed by 6 bases and J by 4 bases, leaving 16 bases between them. The CDR3 totals 15 residues. CDR3 sequence (DNA): TGTGCCAGCAGCGAGGGGGGGGATTCGTACAATGAGCAGTTCTTC. It specifies CASSEGGDSYNEQFF.

The chain uses TRBV27 and TRBJ2-3; TRBD2 matches 8 bases. J gave up 4 bases and V 6 bases, and 6 bases lay outside the gene matches. Germline CDR1 is MNHEY and CDR2 is SMNVEV (reference sequence). The CDR3 sequence is 14 residues long. The chain's CDR3 is CASRPAGVSDTQYF. The CDR3 nucleotides are TGTGCCAGCAGACCAGCGGGAGTTTCAGATACGCAGTATTTT.

The chain has TRBV29-1 and TRBJ2-1; the match to TRBD2 covers 9 bases. Losses at the gene ends were 5 bases for V and 8 bases for J; bases not matched to a gene: 16. The germline V gene encodes CDR1 SQVTM and CDR2 ANQGSEA. The CDR3 totals 16 residues. The CDR3 region is CSVSGWGIAGAHEQFF. The CDR3 DNA is TGCAGCGTTAGTGGTTGGGGGATAGCGGGAGCTCATGAGCAGTTCTTC.

This rearrangement joins TRBV29-1 to TRBJ1-1, with D possibly matching TRBD1 (5 bases). Trimming left V 7 bases short and J 0 bases short, with 15 bases between. This CDR3 is 14 amino acids long. Germline V gene sequence: CDR1 SQVTM, CDR2 ANQGSEA. The chain's CDR3 is CSAELGEMNTEAFF. The CDR3 bases are TGCAGCGCGGAATTAGGGGAAATGAACACTGAAGCTTTCTTT.

The V and J genes are TRBV7-8 and TRBJ1-1, with TRBD1 matching over 11 bases. The CDR3 consists of 18 residues. After removal of 0 bases from V and 0 bases from J, the junction contained 6 bases not matched to a gene. Per germline, CDR1 SGHVS and CDR2 FQNEAQ. The chain's CDR3 is CASSLAPGQGDLNTEAFF. The CDR3 DNA is TGTGCCAGCAGCTTAGCCCCGGGACAGGGGGACTTGAACACTGAAGCTTTCTTT.

This chain joins TRBV4-3 and TRBJ1-2; TRBD1 matches at 8 bases. Germline V gene data show CDR1 as LGHNA and CDR2 as YSLEER. After removal of 1 base from V and 7 bases from J, the junction contained 5 bases not matched to a gene. The CDR3 extends over 14 amino acids. The CDR3 region has the DNA TGCGCCAGCAGCCAAGTGGCAGGGGGCAGTGGCTACACCTTC. Amino acids: CASSQVAGGSGYTF.

The rearrangement uses TRBV29-1 and TRBJ1-1, with 8 nucleotides matching TRBD1. J was trimmed by 5 bases and V by 3 bases; bases with no gene match: 8. Germline lookup yields CDR1 SQVTM and CDR2 ANQGSEA. The CDR3 contains 14 residues. For the CDR3, the DNA is TGCAGCGTTGACGATACAGGGGGGGTAACTGAAGCTTTCTTT. This gives the protein CSVDDTGGVTEAFF.

The chain combines TRBV27 with TRBJ2-1; TRBD2 aligns across 9 bases. Looked up from germline, CDR1 is MNHEY and CDR2 is SMNVEV (reference sequence). The CDR3 contains 15 residues. Losses at the gene ends were 2 bases for V and 5 bases for J; bases not matched to a gene: 4. The CDR3 coding sequence is TGTGCCAGCAGTTTACTCCTAGCGGGAAACAATGAGCAGTTCTTC. This codes for CASSLLLAGNNEQFF.